The following is a T cell receptor (beta chain) sequence with its context. These data come from a study of blood T cell repertoires in COVID-19. The Seattle site enrolled patients during active infection and followed them longitudinally. The CDR3 consists of 14 residues. The germline CDR1 and CDR2 sequences are LNHDA and SQIVND (reference sequence). V gave up 3 bases and J gave up 5 bases, with 13 bases separating them. Under the authors' procedure: The authors estimated nucleated cell counts from reference gene primer amplification. Repertoires were generated with immunoSEQ multiplex PCR, while TCRdb's copy carries only in-frame clones and drops some. That table is the source of V, J and clone size, and D and trimming were worked out from the DNA. The data show 250,000 to 300,000 clones, around nine tenths seen once.

The TCR originated in a woman under 40 with COVID-19, enrolled during active disease. Material: peripheral blood. The chain has TRBV19 and TRBJ2-5; a weak D match, TRBD2 (6 bases). This CDR3 is CASSINGGLETQYF. The CDR3 nucleotides read TGTGCCAGTAGTATTAACGGGGGATTGGAGACCCAGTACTTC.